This TCR beta chain was retrieved from a study of blood T cell repertoires in COVID-19. This clone showed up just a few times. CDR3 size: 11 residues. Trimming cost V 8 bases and J 4 bases, with 6 bases left between them. CDR1 MDHEN and CDR2 SYDVKM come from the germline V gene. This table comes from immunoSEQ multiplex PCR, and its TCRdb copy is limited to in-frame clones, with some not included. Of roughly 120,000 clones listed, approximately 87% are singletons. The chain links TRBV28 to TRBJ1-5; D call uncertain. This sequence was found in a man in his 70s who had recovered from COVID-19. The sample comprised peripheral blood. The CDR3 sequence is CASVRNQPQHF. Here the CDR3 DNA reads TGTGCCAGCGTCAGGAATCAGCCCCAGCATTTT. The full variable domain, with the rest looked up from reference TRBV28 and TRBJ1-5, is DVKVTQSSRYLVKRTGEKVFLECVQDMDHENMFWYRQDPGLGLRLIYFSYDVKMKEKGDIPEGYSVSREKKERFSLILESASTNQTSMYLCASVRNQPQHFGDGTRLSIL.